This T cell receptor beta chain appears in the sequencing data of a study of CD8 T cells in ankylosing spondylitis. Overall study results and limits: A subset of motif variants has previously been described in the synovial fluid and blood of reactive arthritis.

Germline V gene lookup returns CDR1 MGHRA and CDR2 YSYEKL. V gave up 1 base and J gave up 1 base, with 13 bases separating them. The CDR3 covers 16 residues. A few counts support this clonotype. The antigen is unknown. Libraries for TCR beta were made by quantitative 5'-RACE with molecular barcodes. MiXCR, run by TCRdb on the 5' RACE reads, gives a single entry per CDR3 protein. The data show about 340,000 distinct CDR3 sequences, 20% seen once. This chain joins TRBV4-1 and TRBJ1-1; D possibly corresponds to TRBD1 (6 bases). The sequencing input was blood, either unsorted or a sorted T cell fraction (not recorded which). This receptor was obtained from a male donor with ankylosing spondylitis or in good health (not recorded which). CDR3 coding DNA: TGCGCCAGCAGCCAAGTTGTGCAGGGGTCGAACACTGAAGCTTTCTTT. It codes for CASSQVVQGSNTEAFF.